A selection of T cell receptor beta chains follows, all from one sample in a study of shared clonotypes between healthy human individuals. This table comes from immunoSEQ multiplex PCR, and its TCRdb copy is limited to in-frame clones, with some not included. In the table there are about 550,000 clones, roughly 96% of which are singletons. Input material: naive CD8+ T cells sorted from blood. These receptors were taken from a woman aged 25 to 39 in good health. Both conserved end residues are part of each CDR3. D genes are given only for firm matches. Expanded clones get a size class; other rows say once, few or many, or leave the size out.

clone size	V gene	J gene	D gene	CDR3 DNA	CDR3 protein
.	TRBV11-2	TRBJ2-1	.	TGTGCCAGCAGCAATGCAGATGAGCAGTTCTTC	CASSNADEQFF
.	TRBV4-1	TRBJ2-3	.	TGCGCCAGCAGCCCCCCGAGCACAGATACGCAGTATTTT	CASSPPSTDTQYF
.	TRBV7-9	TRBJ1-5	TRBD1	TGTGCCAGCAGCCCGGGGAAGGGACAGGGTAATCAGCCCCAGCATTTT	CASSPGKGQGNQPQHF
.	TRBV30	TRBJ2-3	TRBD1	TGTGCCTGGAGTGTAGTGGGACAGAGCACAGATACGCAGTATTTT	CAWSVVGQSTDTQYF
.	TRBV6-5	TRBJ1-1	.	TGTGCCAGCAGTTCCATACACTTCGGGACTGAAGCTTTCTTT	CASSSIHFGTEAFF
.	TRBV16	TRBJ2-5	TRBD1	TGTGCCAGCAGTCCGGGACAGGGGAAAGAGACCCAGTACTTC	CASSPGQGKETQYF
.	TRBV7-9	TRBJ2-2	.	TGTGCCAGCACCCCTTTGCCGGGCCGCTATACCGGGGAGCTGTTTTTT	CASTPLPGRYTGELFF
.	TRBV2	TRBJ1-3	.	TGTGCCACCAAGAAGGCAGGGGCGGGAAACACCATATATTTT	CATKKAGAGNTIYF
.	TRBV27	TRBJ1-1	.	TGTGCCAGCAGTCCCCTGGAGGGGAACACTGAAGCTTTCTTT	CASSPLEGNTEAFF
.	TRBV6-5	TRBJ2-1	TRBD1	TGTGCCAGCAGTTACTCTCAGGGGGCGTATGAGCAGTTCTTC	CASSYSQGAYEQFF
once	TRBV30	TRBJ2-7	.	TGTGCCTGGAGTGTAGGGTTTAGTCTCTACGAGCAGTACTTC	CAWSVGFSLYEQYF
.	TRBV7-3	TRBJ2-3	TRBD2	TGTGCCAGCAGCCTCCGACTAGCGGATACGCAGTATTTT	CASSLRLADTQYF
.	TRBV6-4	TRBJ2-7	.	TGTGCCAGCAGTTTTGGGGTATACGAGCAGTACTTC	CASSFGVYEQYF
.	TRBV7-9	TRBJ1-3	.	TGTGCCAGCAGCCCGGGGTCGGTATATGGAAACACCATATATTTT	CASSPGSVYGNTIYF
.	TRBV4-1	TRBJ1-2	.	TGCGCCAGCAGCCAAGACCGGGTCCCGACTAACTATGGCTACACCTTC	CASSQDRVPTNYGYTF
once	TRBV6-6	TRBJ1-5	.	TGTGCCAGCAGGCAGCAGGGGACGCCCCAGCATTTT	CASRQQGTPQHF
once	TRBV5-1	TRBJ2-1	TRBD2	TGCGCCAGCAGCCTTAGCGGGAGGGTCTCCTACAATGAGCAGTTCTTC	CASSLSGRVSYNEQFF
once	TRBV27	TRBJ1-4	.	TGTGCCAGCAGTCCCCCGATGGAGGGAACACTGTTTTTT	CASSPPMEGTLFF
.	TRBV13	TRBJ2-3	TRBD2	TGTGCCAGCGCACTAGCGCCATACACAGATACGCAGTATTTT	CASALAPYTDTQYF
.	TRBV5-4	TRBJ1-2	TRBD1	TGTGCCAGCAGCTTGGCCGACAGGGTAGTCGGCTACACCTTC	CASSLADRVVGYTF
.	TRBV7-9	TRBJ2-5	TRBD1	TGTGCCAGCAGCTCTGAAATCTCCGGGACAGGGGCCCGGACCCAGTACTTC	CASSSEISGTGARTQYF
.	TRBV29-1	TRBJ2-5	TRBD1	TGCAGCGTTGTAGGGGGACAGATACCCCAACAAGAGACCCAGTACTTC	CSVVGGQIPQQETQYF
.	TRBV29-1	TRBJ1-1	.	TGCAGCGTTGATAGGCCCCAGCTGCGGGACACTGAAGCTTTCTTT	CSVDRPQLRDTEAFF
.	TRBV5-6	TRBJ1-1	.	TGTGCCAGCAGCTTGAACGGCGTGAACACTGAAGCTTTCTTT	CASSLNGVNTEAFF
.	TRBV19	TRBJ2-1	.	TGTGCCAGTAGTGTAATAGCGGAACCTTACAATGAGCAGTTCTTC	CASSVIAEPYNEQFF
.	TRBV14	TRBJ1-1	.	TGTGCCAGCAGCCAATCAGACCAGGCAATAACTGAAGCTTTCTTT	CASSQSDQAITEAFF
.	TRBV28	TRBJ2-5	TRBD1	TGTGCCAGCTCGAACCCGGGACAGGCACAAGAGACCCAGTACTTC	CASSNPGQAQETQYF
.	TRBV11-2	TRBJ2-7	.	TGTGCCAGCAGCTCCGGGAGCGGCTACGAGCAGTACTTC	CASSSGSGYEQYF
.	TRBV10-2	TRBJ1-1	.	TGCGCCAGCGCAGGGGATGAGGGCACTGAAGCTTTCTTT	CASAGDEGTEAFF
.	TRBV10-3	TRBJ2-7	.	TGTGCCATCAGTGATAAGGGTTTCCCCGAGCAGTACTTC	CAISDKGFPEQYF
.	TRBV28	TRBJ2-7	.	TGTGCCAGCAGTTTATTGCCCGAATCCTACGAGCAGTACTTC	CASSLLPESYEQYF
.	TRBV7-8	TRBJ2-7	.	TGTGCCAGCAGCTTAGCCGGCAGATCGAACTACGAGCAGTACTTC	CASSLAGRSNYEQYF
once	TRBV4-1	TRBJ2-7	.	TGCGCCAGCAGCCAAGATCCGGGACGGGCCTCCTACGAGCAGTACTTC	CASSQDPGRASYEQYF
.	TRBV13	TRBJ2-2	.	TGTGCCAGCAGCTTGCCGGGAGTTGACACCGGGGAGCTGTTTTTT	CASSLPGVDTGELFF
.	TRBV14	TRBJ2-7	.	TGTGCCAGCAGCCAAGACGCCAGGGTGGGGGAGCAGTACTTC	CASSQDARVGEQYF
.	TRBV28	TRBJ2-7	TRBD2	TGTGCCAGCAGTTCCCGGGGACTAGCGGATATCTCCTACGAGCAGTACTTC	CASSSRGLADISYEQYF
.	TRBV28	TRBJ1-3	.	TGTGCCAGCAGTCTACAGGACCGCTTCTCTGGAAACACCATATATTTT	CASSLQDRFSGNTIYF
once	TRBV14	TRBJ2-7	.	TGTGCCAGCAGCCAAGATCAGGGACTTTTCTACGAGCAGTACTTC	CASSQDQGLFYEQYF
.	TRBV2	TRBJ2-5	TRBD1	TGTGCCAGCAGTGACCGGACAGGGGGCGAGACCCAGTACTTC	CASSDRTGGETQYF
.	TRBV7-3	TRBJ2-1	.	TGTGCCAGCAGCTCCCGGGGCGGCGGAAGCTCCTACAATGAGCAGTTCTTC	CASSSRGGGSSYNEQFF
.	TRBV7-2	TRBJ2-7	TRBD1	TGTGCCAGCAGCTCCGATCCCACGACAGGGTTGGATGACGAGCAGTACTTC	CASSSDPTTGLDDEQYF
.	TRBV13	TRBJ2-3	TRBD2	TGTGCCAGCAGCCGGGGACTAGCCACAGATACGCAGTATTTT	CASSRGLATDTQYF
.	TRBV7-9	TRBJ1-1	TRBD1	TGTGCCAGCAGCCCACAGGGGTGGACTGAAGCTTTCTTT	CASSPQGWTEAFF
once	TRBV10-2	TRBJ1-3	.	TGCGCCAGCAGTGAAGGGAATGGAAACACCATATATTTT	CASSEGNGNTIYF
.	TRBV4-1	TRBJ2-7	.	TGCGCCAGCAGCCAAGATTCCAGGGCTGACGAGCAGTACTTC	CASSQDSRADEQYF
.	TRBV19	TRBJ1-1	TRBD1	TGTGCCAGGGAACCCGATCAGGGGGGTAGGGCTTTCTTT	CAREPDQGGRAFF
.	TRBV19	TRBJ2-7	TRBD1	TGTGCCAGTAGTATGGCAGGGGGTTCCCACGAGCAGTACTTC	CASSMAGGSHEQYF
.	TRBV27	TRBJ1-1	TRBD1	TGTGCCAGCAGTACAGGGGGCTTGAACACTGAAGCTTTCTTT	CASSTGGLNTEAFF
.	TRBV7-9	TRBJ2-7	TRBD2	TGTGCCAGCAGCCAACTAGCGGGAAGCTCCTACGAGCAGTACTTC	CASSQLAGSSYEQYF
.	TRBV9	TRBJ1-1	.	TGTGCCAGCAGCGTTCCGGTTGCTTTCTTT	CASSVPVAFF
.	TRBV7-3	TRBJ1-4	.	TGTGCCAGCAGCTTAAAGGCGCCTGGGACGGGAGCAACTAATGAAAAACTGTTTTTT	CASSLKAPGTGATNEKLFF
.	TRBV27	TRBJ1-5	.	TGTGCCAGCAGTTTAAGGCAGGCAAATCAGCCCCAGCATTTT	CASSLRQANQPQHF
.	TRBV27	TRBJ1-1	TRBD1	TGTGCCAGCAGTTATGGGGACAGCCACACTGAAGCTTTCTTT	CASSYGDSHTEAFF
.	TRBV5-1	TRBJ1-3	.	TGCGCCAGCAGGGAAGACATGGGCTCTGGAAACACCATATATTTT	CASREDMGSGNTIYF
.	TRBV5-6	TRBJ1-1	.	TGTGCCAGCAGCTTAGAGGGGAGGACTGAAGCTTTCTTT	CASSLEGRTEAFF